Listed below are T cell receptor beta chains from one sample, sequenced in a study of T-cell reconstitution after alpha-beta-depleted transplantation in children. TCRdb re-analysed the PCR reads in MiXCR, keeping a single row per CDR3 protein. The repertoire holds approximately 520,000 distinct CDR3 sequences, with about 31% as singletons. This specimen was PBMCs from the stem cell graft donor, taken from the stem cell graft. Receptor source: a human donor who donated a stem cell graft to a child with aplastic anemia. CDR3s leave out the opening cysteine and the closing phenylalanine or tryptophan.

J: TRBJ2-1
V: TRBV7-9
CDR3: ASSPGTSGRRGVKQF

J: TRBJ1-5
V: TRBV29-1
CDR3: SVGYYSNQPQH

J: TRBJ2-6
V: TRBV19
CDR3: ASTSRGSNVLT

J: TRBJ1-4
V: TRBV25-1
CDR3: ASSGTGPGHEKLF

J: TRBJ2-1
V: TRBV7-2
CDR3: ASSLSFAGGNEQF

J: TRBJ2-2
V: TRBV3-1
CDR3: ASSHTTGKRLAGAGTGELF

J: TRBJ1-5
V: TRBV19
CDR3: ASLGGGNQPQH

J: TRBJ1-4
V: TRBV29-1
CDR3: SAVGTGFEKLF

J: TRBJ2-5
V: TRBV29-1
CDR3: SVRMSGQETQY

J: TRBJ2-1
V: TRBV5-5
CDR3: ASARPGGPDEQF

J: TRBJ1-1
V: TRBV7-2
CDR3: ASSPTGRDTEAF

J: TRBJ2-7
V: TRBV6-5
CDR3: ASSYSPGRGYEQY

J: TRBJ2-5
V: TRBV20-1
CDR3: SAREDNQETQY

J: TRBJ1-4
V: TRBV27
CDR3: ASSPWGYSVNEKLF

J: TRBJ2-5
V: TRBV24-1
CDR3: ATSDPGGPEKETQY

J: TRBJ1-1
V: TRBV7-9
CDR3: ASSPPVIGFWDTEAF

J: TRBJ2-1
V: TRBV20-1
CDR3: SAPQGLVGEQF

J: TRBJ2-7
V: TRBV11-2
CDR3: ASSLENRVAVQY

J: TRBJ1-2
V: TRBV7-6
CDR3: ASSLGTYSHHGYT

J: TRBJ2-7
V: TRBV7-9
CDR3: ASSSSRGYESYEQY

J: TRBJ1-5
V: TRBV6-2/TRBV6-3
CDR3: ASRRTGLHSNQPQH

J: TRBJ1-5
V: TRBV12-3/TRBV12-4
CDR3: AGDLEGEEYNQPQH

J: TRBJ1-1
V: TRBV20-1
CDR3: SARDLYTEAF

J: TRBJ2-3
V: TRBV7-9
CDR3: ASSTNAGTSVTDTQY

J: TRBJ1-1
V: TRBV27
CDR3: ASSYRGVGTEAF

J: TRBJ2-3
V: TRBV28
CDR3: ASSSGGIGTDTQY

J: TRBJ2-7
V: TRBV27
CDR3: ASSLTGPGQQY

J: TRBJ1-2
V: TRBV28
CDR3: ASSSDNNYGYT

J: TRBJ2-5
V: TRBV5-6
CDR3: ASSRGRSQETQY

J: TRBJ1-3
V: TRBV12-3/TRBV12-4
CDR3: ASSRTGRNTIY

J: TRBJ1-1
V: TRBV7-9
CDR3: ASSLVTGMNTEAF

J: TRBJ2-7
V: TRBV11-3
CDR3: ASSPGRNSYEQY

J: TRBJ2-7
V: TRBV5-1
CDR3: ASSDRDYLYEQY

J: TRBJ2-1
V: TRBV2
CDR3: ASSKTSGIYNEQF

J: TRBJ1-5
V: TRBV20-1
CDR3: SASKLETVLENQPQH

J: TRBJ2-7
V: TRBV4-2
CDR3: ASSQGQEISYEQY

J: TRBJ1-2
V: TRBV7-9
CDR3: ASSFRDFPLGGYT

J: TRBJ2-1
V: TRBV6-1
CDR3: ASRLGQGAGNEQF

J: TRBJ1-2
V: TRBV29-1
CDR3: SADSRSGYT

J: TRBJ2-1
V: TRBV24-1
CDR3: ATSGLSGRYDREGSYNEQF

J: TRBJ1-2
V: TRBV5-1
CDR3: ASSQIASDRAGGYT

J: TRBJ1-4
V: TRBV20-1
CDR3: SARKTGVEKLF